A selection of T cell receptor beta chains follows, all from one sample in a study of blood T cell repertoires in COVID-19. Produced via immunoSEQ multiplex PCR; TCRdb's table is partial and in-frame only. The sample lists under 35,000 clones, about 81% seen once, with 35% in the top ten. The sequencing input was peripheral blood. These receptors were collected from a man older than 75 with acute or convalescent COVID-19. The CDR3 runs from the conserved cysteine through the conserved F or W. Fields, in order: clone size, D gene, V gene, J gene, CDR3 DNA, CDR3 protein. A D gene is named only where the DNA matches it firmly. Size tells how often a clone was seen (once, few, many) or the class of an expanded clone, and some rows leave it out.

NA,NA,TRBV6-7,TRBJ2-2,TGTGCCAGCAGTTACTCGGGCGGGGAAGTCACCGGGGAGCTGTTTTTT,CASSYSGGEVTGELFF
NA,NA,TRBV19,TRBJ1-3,TGTGCCAGTAGTTGGGGCAGGGAAGGAGACACCATATATTTT,CASSWGREGDTIYF
NA,TRBD1,TRBV7-9,TRBJ1-2,TGTGCCAGCAGCGCATCTGACAGGGGGCGTTGGAATGGCTACACCTTC,CASSASDRGRWNGYTF
NA,TRBD1,TRBV19,TRBJ1-4,TGTGCCAGTAGTATCGGGACAGGGACTAATGAAAAACTGTTTTTT,CASSIGTGTNEKLFF
NA,NA,TRBV2,TRBJ2-2,TGTGCCAGCAGTCAGAACACCGGGGAGCTGTTTTTT,CASSQNTGELFF
NA,TRBD1,TRBV5-4,TRBJ2-7,TGTGCCAGCAGCTTGGTGGGACAGTACTCCTACGAGCAGTACTTC,CASSLVGQYSYEQYF
once,TRBD2,TRBV6-5,TRBJ2-3,TGTGCCAGCAATGCGGGGGGGCAAACAGATACGCAGTATTTT,CASNAGGQTDTQYF
NA,NA,TRBV5-8,TRBJ1-1,TGTGCCAGCAGCTTGGGGCCAATTAACACTGAAGCTTTCTTT,CASSLGPINTEAFF
NA,NA,TRBV7-3,TRBJ1-6,TGTGCCAGCAGCTTATTCGGCTCCTATAATTCACCCCTCCACTTT,CASSLFGSYNSPLHF
once,NA,TRBV29-1,TRBJ1-2,TGCAGCGCCACCGCGCGAGGGGGCTATGGCTACACCTTC,CSATARGGYGYTF
NA,NA,TRBV28,TRBJ2-2,TGTGCCAGCAGTTTAAAGGGCCCGGCAGGGACCGGGGAGCTGTTTTTT,CASSLKGPAGTGELFF
NA,NA,TRBV21-1,TRBJ1-3,TGTGCCAGCAGCAAGCGGGGCTCTGGAAACACCATATATTTT,CASSKRGSGNTIYF
few,NA,TRBV6-2/TRBV6-3,TRBJ2-1,TGTGCCAGCAGTACAAGAAGGAGACCGATCTACAATGAGCAGTTCTTC,CASSTRRRPIYNEQFF
NA,TRBD2,TRBV19,TRBJ2-3,TGTGCCAGTAGTGCCCAACGGCGGGGGGGCACAGATACGCAGTATTTT,CASSAQRRGGTDTQYF
NA,TRBD1,TRBV5-4,TRBJ1-6,TGTGCCAGCAGTCGGGACAGGGGCGATAATTCACCCCTCCACTTT,CASSRDRGDNSPLHF
few,TRBD2,TRBV6-1,TRBJ2-3,TGTGCCAGCAGTGAGCGCGGCGGGGGAGCAGATACGCAGTATTTT,CASSERGGGADTQYF
NA,TRBD1,TRBV29-1,TRBJ1-5,TGCAGCGTTGCAGGAGGGACAGGTAGGGATCAGCCCCAGCATTTT,CSVAGGTGRDQPQHF
NA,TRBD1,TRBV28,TRBJ1-1,TGTGCCAGCGTACTCCGGGACAGGGAACGAGCTTTCTTT,CASVLRDRERAFF
NA,TRBD2,TRBV7-9,TRBJ2-7,TGTGCCAGCAGCTCCCGCCTTGGGACTAGCGGGATCTACGAGCAGTACTTC,CASSSRLGTSGIYEQYF
NA,TRBD2,TRBV13,TRBJ2-1,TGTGCCAGCAGCCCCCTGGGTGGCGGGGGACGCAATGAGCAGTTCTTC,CASSPLGGGGRNEQFF
NA,TRBD2,TRBV11-1,TRBJ2-5,TGTGCCAGCAGCTTAGACCCTAGCGGGGGACGAGAGACCCAGTACTTC,CASSLDPSGGRETQYF
NA,TRBD2,TRBV11-3,TRBJ2-3,TGTGCCAGCAGCGGCGGGGGGTTGACGCAGTATTTT,CASSGGGLTQYF
NA,TRBD1,TRBV15,TRBJ1-6,TGTGCCACCAGCAGCACCGGGACAGGGGGTTCACCCCTCCACTTT,CATSSTGTGGSPLHF
NA,TRBD2,TRBV9,TRBJ2-2,TGTGCCAGCAGCGTAGCACCTAGCGGTGCCGGGGAGCTGTTTTTT,CASSVAPSGAGELFF
NA,NA,TRBV6-4,TRBJ2-7,TGTGCCAGCAGTAAAGACTTCGGCTACGAGCAGTACTTC,CASSKDFGYEQYF
NA,NA,TRBV5-4,TRBJ2-3,TGTGCCAGCAGCTCCTTTTCTGCAGATACGCAGTATTTT,CASSSFSADTQYF
NA,TRBD2,TRBV27,TRBJ2-3,TGTGCCAGCAGCTCAGGGAGGGTAAGCGTGAATACGCAGTATTTT,CASSSGRVSVNTQYF
NA,NA,TRBV12-5,TRBJ1-6,TGTGCTAGTGCCTTTGGCGGAGGGTCACCCCTCCACTTT,CASAFGGGSPLHF
NA,NA,TRBV28,TRBJ1-2,TGTGCCAGCAGGTTACAGGGAACTGGCTACACCTTC,CASRLQGTGYTF
NA,TRBD2,TRBV5-4,TRBJ2-7,TGTGCCAGCAGCTTGGGAGCGGGGGGGATTAGAGACGAGCAGTACTTC,CASSLGAGGIRDEQYF
NA,NA,TRBV15,TRBJ2-7,TGTGCCACCAGCAGAGATCGACAGCCTTCCTACGAGCAGTACTTC,CATSRDRQPSYEQYF
NA,TRBD1,TRBV12-5,TRBJ2-1,TGTGCTAGTGGTTTGGGCGGACAGGGAGGCCGACCGGTCGAGCAGTTCTTC,CASGLGGQGGRPVEQFF
NA,TRBD2,TRBV5-4,TRBJ2-1,TGTGCCAGCAGCAAGACTCTAGCGGGGGATTACAATGAGCAGTTCTTC,CASSKTLAGDYNEQFF
NA,NA,TRBV29-1,TRBJ1-2,TGCAGCGTAGACAGAGCTAACTATGGCTACACCTTC,CSVDRANYGYTF
NA,NA,TRBV10-1,TRBJ1-2,TGCGCCAGCAGTGAGTCATGGGCGTATGGCTACACCTTC,CASSESWAYGYTF
NA,NA,TRBV2,TRBJ1-1,TGTGCCAGCAGGGTGGGGGGACTGAACACTGAAGCTTTCTTT,CASRVGGLNTEAFF
once,NA,TRBV5-5,TRBJ1-6,TGTGCCAGCAGCCGTCTCGCACCGGGTAATTCACCCCTCCACTTT,CASSRLAPGNSPLHF
NA,NA,TRBV7-2,TRBJ1-5,TGTGCCAGCAGCTTACAGGCAGGGGTCGTCAATCAGCCCCAGCATTTT,CASSLQAGVVNQPQHF
NA,TRBD1,TRBV5-5,TRBJ2-5,TGTGCCAGCGAAAGGGGGCCGAGAGAGACCCAGTACTTC,CASERGPRETQYF
once,NA,TRBV14,TRBJ2-4,TGTGCCAGCAATATGGACTCCGGCATTCAGTACTTC,CASNMDSGIQYF
NA,NA,TRBV7-3,TRBJ2-3,TGTGCCAGCAGCTGGGGCGGGGTCACAGATACGCAGTATTTT,CASSWGGVTDTQYF
once,TRBD2,TRBV5-6,TRBJ2-1,TGTGCCAGCAGCTACGGACTAGCGGAGAATGAGCAGTTCTTC,CASSYGLAENEQFF
NA,NA,TRBV5-4,TRBJ2-2,TGTGCCACCTCCCCTGAGAGTTCCGGGGAGCTGTTTTTT,CATSPESSGELFF
NA,TRBD1,TRBV30,TRBJ2-7,TGTGCCTGGAGTGTACCCCGGGACAGGGCCCGCTACGAGCAGTACTTC,CAWSVPRDRARYEQYF
NA,NA,TRBV19,TRBJ2-1,TGTGCCAGCGGGGGAAGTTACAATGAGCAGTTCTTC,CASGGSYNEQFF
NA,NA,TRBV7-9,TRBJ2-2,TGTGCCAGCAGCTTCGACAGGTGGAACACCGGGGAGCTGTTTTTT,CASSFDRWNTGELFF
NA,NA,TRBV3-1/TRBV3-2,TRBJ1-1,TGTGCCAGCAGCCAAGACAAGGACAGTAGTCCTGAAGCTTTCTTT,CASSQDKDSSPEAFF
NA,NA,TRBV9,TRBJ2-7,TGTGCCATAGAGGGGGAATCCTACGAGCAGTACTTC,CAIEGESYEQYF
NA,NA,TRBV7-3,TRBJ2-5,TGTGCCAGCAGCGGGGGCCGTCAAGAGACCCAGTACTTC,CASSGGRQETQYF
NA,TRBD1,TRBV30,TRBJ1-6,TGTGCCTGGAGCAGATGGGGACAGGGGGGCGCCTCCTATAATTCACCCCTCCACTTT,CAWSRWGQGGASYNSPLHF
NA,TRBD1,TRBV7-2,TRBJ1-2,TGTGCCAGCAGGGCCAGGACAGGAGCTAACTATGGCTACACCTTC,CASRARTGANYGYTF
NA,NA,TRBV7-2,TRBJ1-5,TGTGCCAGCAGCTTAGTGGCTGATCAGCCCCAGCATTTT,CASSLVADQPQHF